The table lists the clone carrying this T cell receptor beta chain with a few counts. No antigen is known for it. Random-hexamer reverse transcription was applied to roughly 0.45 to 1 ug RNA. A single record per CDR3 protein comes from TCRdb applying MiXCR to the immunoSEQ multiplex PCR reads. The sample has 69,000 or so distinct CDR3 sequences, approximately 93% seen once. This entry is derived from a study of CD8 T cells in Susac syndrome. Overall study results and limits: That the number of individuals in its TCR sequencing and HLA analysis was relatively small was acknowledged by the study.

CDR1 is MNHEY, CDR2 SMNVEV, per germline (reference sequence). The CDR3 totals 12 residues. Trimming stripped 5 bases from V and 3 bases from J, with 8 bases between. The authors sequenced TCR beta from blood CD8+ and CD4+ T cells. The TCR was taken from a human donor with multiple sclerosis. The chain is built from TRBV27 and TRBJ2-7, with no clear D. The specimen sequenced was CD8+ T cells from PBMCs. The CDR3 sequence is CASSPDGYEQYF. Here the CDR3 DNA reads TGTGCCAGCAGTCCGGACGGCTACGAGCAGTACTTC.